This TCR beta chain was sequenced during a study of identical twins. Every donor was a healthy Caucasian. CDR1 and CDR2 (germline): SGDLS, YYNGEE. Trimming shortened V by 0 bases and J by 0 bases, and 16 bases separated the two germline ends. This CDR3 contains 19 residues. Unique molecular identifiers were in the cDNA, with template-switch universal primer binding. From the 5' RACE reads, TCRdb called clonotypes with MiXCR, one entry per CDR3 protein. The profile covers roughly 290,000 distinct CDR3 sequences, with 6.5% to 9.5% appearing a single time and approximately 2.1% taken by the ten largest. This clonotype was observed a few times. Antigen: not known. Notes on the study in general: Its conclusions, products of cross-sectional statistical analysis, did not come from following the same donors.

This sample also belongs to another study, concerning yellow fever vaccine responses in identical twins. From that study: Vaccine-induced T cell responses in twins were reportedly observed to appear partly convergent, partly personalized.

The receptor was isolated from a woman under 30 in good health. Sequenced input: memory (CD45RO+) T cells sorted from blood. The chain combines TRBV9 with TRBJ2-6; D remains ambiguous. This CDR3 reads CASSVAARTRSSGANVLTF. CDR3 nucleotide sequence: TGTGCCAGCAGCGTAGCTGCAAGGACCCGAAGCTCTGGGGCCAACGTCCTGACTTTC.